Sequencing of this T cell receptor beta chain was carried out in a study of T cells in Graves' hyperthyroidism and ophthalmopathy. Losses at the gene ends were 7 bases for V and 1 base for J; bases not matched to a gene: 5. This CDR3 region has 13 residues. The germline V gene has CDR1 SQVTM and CDR2 ANQGSEA. This clonotype has more than one count but fewer than ten. TCR beta CDR3 regions were amplified from RNA. HTBI primers were the set used in a first-round RT-PCR of the TCR CDR3. Each CDR3 protein is one row after TCRdb ran MiXCR on the multiplex PCR reads. This sample has hundreds of thousands of distinct CDR3 sequences, with around 16% found just once.

Material for sequencing was blood. This chain links TRBV29-1 with TRBJ2-5; 8 bases line up with TRBD1. The TCR comes from a woman aged 35 to 49 with Graves' ophthalmopathy. Here the CDR3 reads CSDRGVSQETQYF. The CDR3 nucleotides are TGCAGCGACAGGGGGGTGAGCCAAGAGACCCAGTACTTC.